This T cell receptor (beta chain) was captured in a study of T cells in Graves' hyperthyroidism and ophthalmopathy. The V and J ends lost 1 base and 3 bases respectively, with 10 bases between them. CDR3 length: 14 amino acids. Germline-derived CDR1 and CDR2 are DFQATT and SNEGSKA (reference sequence). Many counts were recorded for this clonotype. It was RNA transcripts that yielded the amplified TCR beta CDR3 regions. HTBI primers were employed in a first-round RT-PCR of the TCR CDR3. Using its own MiXCR run on the multiplex PCR reads, TCRdb lists one record per CDR3 protein. The sample records around 490,000 distinct CDR3 sequences, less than 20% being singletons.

The TCR sequence derives from a man aged 35-49 years with Graves' ophthalmopathy. The sequenced sample consisted of blood. The chain joins TRBV20-1 to TRBJ1-5; the D is unclear. In DNA form, the CDR3 reads TGCAGTGCTAGAGCTCCCCGTTCCAATCAGCCCCAGCATTTT. It translates to CSARAPRSNQPQHF.